A single sample is the source of the 23 T cell receptor beta chains below, sequenced in a study of blood T cells in healthy people across ages. Through a sample-barcoded 5' primer and a J-beta primer mix, a second PCR was run for roughly 6 to 12 cycles. MiXCR was run by TCRdb on the 5' RACE reads, yielding one entry per CDR3 protein. The profile shows hundreds of thousands of distinct CDR3 sequences, approximately 40% of them singletons. Sequencing input: blood. The receptors come from an elderly man in good health.

CDR3 coding DNA: TGCGCCAGCAGCGTGTTTCGGACCAATGAGCAGTTCTTC. Its protein product is CASSVFRTNEQFF. V and J are TRBV5-1 and TRBJ2-1; no clear D gene. The CDR3 is 13 residues long. The germline V gene has CDR1 SGHRS and CDR2 YFSETQ. V dropped 4 bases and J dropped 6 bases, with 11 bases sitting between them.

V usage is TRBV11-1 and J usage is TRBJ1-2, with 9 nucleotides matching TRBD1. Germline V gives CDR1 SGHAT, CDR2 FQDESV (reference sequence). Trimming removed 4 bases from V and 4 bases from J; junction bases left unmatched: 13. The CDR3 runs to 17 residues. The CDR3 DNA follows: TGTGCCAGCAGCTCGACCCCCCCGGGACAGGGAAGCTATGGCTACACCTTC. Translation gives CASSSTPPGQGSYGYTF.

The rearrangement joins TRBV29-1 to TRBJ2-7; 7 bases align to TRBD1. Germline trimming cut 5 bases from V and 5 bases from J; bases unmatched to any gene: 6. CDR3 size: 12 residues. Per the germline V gene, CDR1 is SQVTM and CDR2 is ANQGSEA. CDR3 in amino acids: CSVRRGPDEQYF. The CDR3, as DNA: TGCAGCGTTCGAAGGGGGCCGGACGAGCAGTACTTC.

In its sample, this clonotype was seen a few times. In DNA form, the CDR3 reads TGTGCCAGCAGTTTACTAGGGGGTAACCACGAGCAGTACTTC. Its protein product is CASSLLGGNHEQYF. The rearrangement joins TRBV12-3 or TRBV12-4 to TRBJ2-7; TRBD1 is a possible D gene (6 bases). CDR3 length equals 14 residues. Trimming left V 2 bases short and J 5 bases short, with 13 bases between.

The chain uses TRBV4-1 and TRBJ2-3, with 8 positions matching TRBD2. This CDR3 has 15 residues. The J segment lost 4 bases and the V segment lost 3 bases, leaving 6 bases of the junction unmatched. From germline, CDR1 is MGHRA and CDR2 YSYEKL. This CDR3 reads CASSHSGGASDTQYF. In DNA, the CDR3 is TGCGCCAGCAGCCATTCCGGGGGGGCGTCAGATACGCAGTATTTT.

This clonotype occurred once. This could be a read error, since a much larger clone is one nucleotide away. The rearrangement links TRBV3-1 to TRBJ2-3; D unresolved. Trimming removed 3 bases at V and 5 bases at J, with 6 bases between. CDR1 and CDR2 (germline): LGHDT, YNNKEL (reference sequence). This CDR3 contains 12 residues. CDR3 region: CASSQNGDTQYF. The CDR3 DNA is TGTGCCAGCAGCCAGAACGGAGATACGCAGTATTTT.

The genes are TRBV6-5 and TRBJ2-7; D possibly uses TRBD1 or TRBD2 (7 bases each). Trimming took 6 bases from V and 2 from J, leaving 17 bases between them. CDR3 length equals 15 residues. Germline V gene sequence: CDR1 MNHEY, CDR2 SVGAGI. The CDR3 DNA is TGTGCCAGCAGCCGAGACAGGGAGGGTCCCTACGAGCAGTACTTC. Residues: CASSRDREGPYEQYF.

This clonotype showed up just a few times. This sequence joins TRBV7-2 and TRBJ1-2, with D hard to call. V was clipped by 2 bases and J by 8 bases, with 18 bases between them. The CDR3 covers 15 residues. CDR1 SGHTA and CDR2 FQGNSA come from the germline V gene. CDR3 loop: CASSLTQSLYVGYTF. As DNA, the CDR3 is TGTGCCAGCAGCTTAACCCAGTCCCTGTACGTCGGCTACACCTTC.

The V and J genes are TRBV5-5 and TRBJ2-1; tentative D call: TRBD2 (6 bases). Germline CDR1 and CDR2: SGHKS and YYEKEE (reference sequence). The ends were cut back, 3 bases at V and 7 bases at J, with 20 bases in the middle. The CDR3 consists of 16 residues. CDR3 sequence: CASSSLAEGPGNEQFF. The CDR3 bases are TGTGCCAGCAGCTCCTTAGCGGAAGGGCCTGGAAATGAGCAGTTCTTC.

This sequence joins TRBV20-1 and TRBJ2-5, with 10 bases that match TRBD2. Unmatched junction bases numbered 5, after V lost 1 base and J lost 3 bases. From germline, CDR1 is DFQATT and CDR2 SNEGSKA (reference sequence). The CDR3 runs 15 residues. The chain's CDR3 is CSARGSGLAEETQYF. Here the CDR3 DNA reads TGCAGTGCTAGAGGGAGCGGACTAGCGGAAGAGACCCAGTACTTC.

This clonotype has more than one count but fewer than ten. CDR3 region: CAISENAVAKNIQYF. The CDR3 DNA sequence: TGTGCCATCAGTGAGAATGCCGTAGCCAAAAACATTCAGTACTTC. The rearrangement uses TRBV10-3 and TRBJ2-4; no firm D call. Germline values: CDR1 ENHRY, CDR2 SYGVKD. The V gene lost 2 bases and the J gene lost 0 bases, with 8 bases spanning the gap. This CDR3 contains 15 residues.

V and J are TRBV6-5 and TRBJ1-5; TRBD1 might be the D (5 bases). This CDR3 has 14 residues. Germline CDR1 MNHEY, CDR2 SVGAGI. V lost 6 bases and J 5 bases, leaving 14 bases between the germline ends. In DNA form, the CDR3 reads TGTGCCAGCAGCTCGGGACTGCCTGATCAGCCCCAGCATTTT. Translating it yields CASSSGLPDQPQHF.

As concerns this clonotype: With a much larger clone just one base away, this may be a read error. V usage is TRBV7-9 and J usage is TRBJ2-7; the D gene is possibly TRBD2 (6 bases). The last part of the DNA fits TRBJ2-1 better; the J call may be wrong. Germline CDR1 SEHNR, CDR2 FQNEAQ (reference sequence). CDR3 size: 12 residues. CDR3 nucleotide sequence: TGTTCCAGCAGGAGGTGGGGGGATGAGCAGTTCTTC. Its protein is CSSRRWGDEQFF.

This clonotype has only a few counts. This chain links TRBV20-1 with TRBJ2-7, with 15 bases identical to TRBD2. Germline CDR1 and CDR2: DFQATT and SNEGSKA (reference sequence). J lost 3 bases, V lost 1 base, and 4 bases had no gene match. The CDR3 length is 16 residues. The CDR3 DNA reads as TGCAGTGCTAGAGTCGGGACTAGCGGGAGGAACTACGAGCAGTACTTC. Translation: CSARVGTSGRNYEQYF.

This clonotype was counted only a few times. CDR3: CASGTVGLAGGWTQYF. The CDR3, as DNA: TGTGCCAGCGGGACCGTTGGACTAGCGGGAGGGTGGACCCAGTACTTC. The rearrangement links TRBV28 to TRBJ2-5, with 15 bases aligning to TRBD2. Unmatched junction bases numbered 11, after V lost 8 bases and J lost 7 bases. Per germline, CDR1 MDHEN and CDR2 SYDVKM. The CDR3 totals 16 residues.

The chain joins TRBV9 to TRBJ1-2, with TRBD1 matching over 10 bases. The CDR3 loop spans 18 amino acids. V gave up 4 bases and J gave up 2 bases; unmatched junction bases: 14. Germline V lookup: CDR1 SGDLS, CDR2 YYNGEE. CDR3 DNA: TGTGCCAGCAGCCCTCACCGGACAGGGGGAGGAGGGAACTATGGCTACACCTTC. Its protein is CASSPHRTGGGGNYGYTF.

This chain connects TRBV20-1 to TRBJ1-5, with D perhaps matching TRBD1 (5 bases). Germline lookup yields CDR1 DFQATT and CDR2 SNEGSKA (reference sequence). V lost 0 bases, J lost 6 bases, and 15 bases lay in between. The CDR3 has 15 amino acids. The DNA of the CDR3 is TGCAGTGCTAGAGATCAGGGAGGGGTGGGTCAGCCCCAGCATTTT. This sequence encodes CSARDQGGVGQPQHF.

About this clonotype: It may be a read error: a sequence one base away is much more abundant. The chain employs TRBV29-1 and TRBJ2-5; the match to TRBD2 covers 15 bases. Germline assignment: CDR1 SQVTM and CDR2 ANQGSEA. This CDR3 has 14 amino acids. CDR3 amino acids: CSAGLAGGGETQSF. For the CDR3, the DNA is TGCAGCGCCGGACTAGCGGGAGGGGGAGAGACCCAGTCCTTC.

In the case of this clonotype: A much larger clone is a single base away; this may be a read error. This sequence joins TRBV18 and TRBJ2-1, with D possibly matching TRBD1 (6 bases). Judging by the DNA end, TRBJ2-7 fits better; the J call may be wrong. The CDR3 spans 14 residues. Germline CDR1 and CDR2: KGHSH and LQKENI. The CDR3 region is CASSPGQIYNEQYF. In nucleotides, the CDR3 is TGTGCCAGCTCACCCGGACAGATCTACAATGAGCAGTACTTC.

The chain employs TRBV20-1 and TRBJ1-2; 9 nucleotides agree with TRBD1. In germline, CDR1 is DFQATT, CDR2 SNEGSKA (reference sequence). The length of the CDR3 is 15 residues. V was pared by 6 bases and J by 8 bases, with 16 bases of the junction left unmatched. The CDR3 loop is CSANRGRGPSGGYTF. CDR3 coding DNA: TGCAGTGCCAACAGGGGGCGAGGGCCAAGTGGCGGCTACACCTTC.

This clonotype was seen just once. The chain carries TRBV18 and TRBJ2-1; D could derive from TRBD1 or TRBD2 (5 bases each). The length of the CDR3 is 13 residues. Trimming cost V 3 bases and J 9 bases, with 12 bases left between them. Germline V lookup: CDR1 KGHSH, CDR2 LQKENI. The DNA for the CDR3 is TGTGCCAGCTCACCTGACCGGGACGGTGAGCAGTTCTTC. Encoded protein: CASSPDRDGEQFF.

V and J are TRBV9 and TRBJ2-3; 8 bases line up with TRBD2. The trim removed 0 bases at V and 0 bases at J, leaving 6 bases unmatched. The CDR3 covers 17 residues. Germline V CDR1 and CDR2: SGDLS, YYNGEE. CDR3 nucleotide sequence: TGTGCCAGCAGCGTAGGTGGTCTAGCGGGTAGCACAGATACGCAGTATTTT. Amino acid sequence: CASSVGGLAGSTDTQYF.

At least ten counts were recorded for this clonotype. This chain links TRBV7-2 with TRBJ1-4; D perhaps matches TRBD1 (6 bases). V dropped 1 base and J dropped 4 bases, with 13 bases sitting between them. The CDR3 contains 16 residues. Looked up from germline, CDR1 is SGHTA and CDR2 is FQGNSA. The DNA of the CDR3 is TGTGCCAGCAGCTTAGGGGTTGGGGGCTATAATGAAAAACTGTTTTTT. Translation gives CASSLGVGGYNEKLFF.